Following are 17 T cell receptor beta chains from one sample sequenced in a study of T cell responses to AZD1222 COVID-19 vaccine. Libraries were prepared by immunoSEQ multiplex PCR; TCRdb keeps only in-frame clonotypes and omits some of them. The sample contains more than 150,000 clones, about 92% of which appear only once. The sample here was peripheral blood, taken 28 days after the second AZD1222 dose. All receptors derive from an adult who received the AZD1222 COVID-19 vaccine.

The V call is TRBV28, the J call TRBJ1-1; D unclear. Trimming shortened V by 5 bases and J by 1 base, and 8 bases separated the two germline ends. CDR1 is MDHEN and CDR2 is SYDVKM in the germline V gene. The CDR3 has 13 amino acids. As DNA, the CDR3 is TGTGCCAGCAGTCCGACAACGAACACTGAAGCTTTCTTT. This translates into CASSPTTNTEAFF.

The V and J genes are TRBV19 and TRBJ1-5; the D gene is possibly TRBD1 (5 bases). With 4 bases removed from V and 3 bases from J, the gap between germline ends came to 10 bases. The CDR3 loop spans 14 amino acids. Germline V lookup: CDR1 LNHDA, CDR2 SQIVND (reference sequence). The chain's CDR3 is CASSRGRLNQPQHF. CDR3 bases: TGTGCCAGTAGTAGGGGCAGACTCAATCAGCCCCAGCATTTT.

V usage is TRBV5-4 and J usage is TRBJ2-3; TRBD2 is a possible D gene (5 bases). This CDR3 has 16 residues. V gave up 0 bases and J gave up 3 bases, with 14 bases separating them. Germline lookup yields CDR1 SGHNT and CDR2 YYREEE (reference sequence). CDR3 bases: TGTGCCAGCAGCTTGGCCGGAGGCGCTTGGACAGATACGCAGTATTTT. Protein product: CASSLAGGAWTDTQYF. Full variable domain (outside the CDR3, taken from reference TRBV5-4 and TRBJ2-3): ETGVTQSPTHLIKTRGQQVTLRCSSQSGHNTVSWYQQALGQGPQFIFQYYREEENGRGNFPPRFSGLQFPNYSSELNVNALELDDSALYLCASSLAGGAWTDTQYFGPGTRLTVL.

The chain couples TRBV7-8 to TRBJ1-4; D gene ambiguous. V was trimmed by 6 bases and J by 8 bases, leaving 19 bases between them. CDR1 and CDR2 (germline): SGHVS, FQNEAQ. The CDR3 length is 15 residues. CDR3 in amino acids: CASSFSAGIFEKLFF. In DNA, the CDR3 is TGTGCCAGCAGTTTTAGCGCGGGGATTTTCGAAAAACTGTTTTTT.

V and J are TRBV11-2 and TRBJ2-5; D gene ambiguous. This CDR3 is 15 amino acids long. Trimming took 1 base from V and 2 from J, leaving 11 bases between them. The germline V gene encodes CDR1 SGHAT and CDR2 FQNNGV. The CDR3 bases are TGTGCCAGCAGCTTAGGAGGTCAGGTACAAGAGACCCAGTACTTC. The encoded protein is CASSLGGQVQETQYF.

The CDR3 nucleotides are TGTGCCAGCAGCCATCGGACAGCCCCCTACGAGCAGTACTTC. Residues: CASSHRTAPYEQYF. The chain couples TRBV3-1 (or the pseudogene TRBV3-2) to TRBJ2-7; weak D call: TRBD1 (6 bases). This CDR3 spans 14 amino acids. The germline CDR1 and CDR2 sequences are LGHDT and YNNKEL (reference sequence). V lost 3 bases and J 2 bases, leaving 11 bases between the germline ends.

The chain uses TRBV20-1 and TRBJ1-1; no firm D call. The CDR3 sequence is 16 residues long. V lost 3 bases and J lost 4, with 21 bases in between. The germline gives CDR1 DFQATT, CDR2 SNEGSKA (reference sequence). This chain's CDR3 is CSASGPDTNAGTEAFF. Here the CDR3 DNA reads TGCAGTGCTAGTGGCCCCGACACGAATGCGGGCACTGAAGCTTTCTTT.

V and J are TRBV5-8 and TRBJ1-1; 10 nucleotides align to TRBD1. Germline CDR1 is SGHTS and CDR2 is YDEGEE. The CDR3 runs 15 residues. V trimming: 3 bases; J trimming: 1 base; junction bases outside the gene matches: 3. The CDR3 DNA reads TGTGCCAGCAGCTGGACAGGGGGTCGGAACACTGAAGCTTTCTTT. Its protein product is CASSWTGGRNTEAFF.

CDR3 nucleotide sequence: TGTGCCAGCAGTCCCCGACAGAGCCGCAACTATGGCTACACCTTC. Residues: CASSPRQSRNYGYTF. This sequence joins TRBV27 and TRBJ1-2, with a weak D call TRBD1 (5 bases). The CDR3 is 15 residues long. V was cut by 5 bases and J by 2 bases, with 15 bases left in between. CDR1 MNHEY and CDR2 SMNVEV come from the germline V gene (reference sequence).

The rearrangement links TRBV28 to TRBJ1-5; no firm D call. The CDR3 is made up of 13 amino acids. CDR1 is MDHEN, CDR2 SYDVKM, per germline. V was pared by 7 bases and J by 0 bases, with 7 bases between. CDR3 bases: TGTGCCAGCATGTGGGGTAGCAATCAGCCCCAGCATTTT. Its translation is CASMWGSNQPQHF.

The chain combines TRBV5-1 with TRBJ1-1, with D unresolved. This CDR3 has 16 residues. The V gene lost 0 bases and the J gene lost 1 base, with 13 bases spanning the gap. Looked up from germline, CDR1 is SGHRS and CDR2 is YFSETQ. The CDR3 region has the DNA TGCGCCAGCAGCTTGGTCCTCGGGAGTCGGAACACTGAAGCTTTCTTT. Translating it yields CASSLVLGSRNTEAFF.

CDR3: CASSSGNQPQHF. In DNA form, the CDR3 reads TGTGCCAGCAGCTCGGGCAATCAGCCCCAGCATTTT. The rearrangement uses TRBV13 and TRBJ1-5, with D uncertain. CDR1 and CDR2 from the germline V gene are PRHDT and FYEKMQ (reference sequence). CDR3 length: 12 amino acids. V dropped 4 bases and J dropped 2 bases, with 3 bases sitting between them.

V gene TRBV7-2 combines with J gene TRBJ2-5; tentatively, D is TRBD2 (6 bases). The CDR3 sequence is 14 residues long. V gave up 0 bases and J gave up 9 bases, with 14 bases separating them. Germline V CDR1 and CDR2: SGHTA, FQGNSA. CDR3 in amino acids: CASSLAREKGPQYF. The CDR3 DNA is TGTGCCAGCAGCTTAGCCCGGGAGAAGGGGCCCCAGTACTTC.

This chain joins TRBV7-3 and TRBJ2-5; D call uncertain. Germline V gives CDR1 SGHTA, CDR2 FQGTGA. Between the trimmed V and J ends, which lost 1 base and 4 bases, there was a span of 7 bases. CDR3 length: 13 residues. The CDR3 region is CASSLILGETQYF. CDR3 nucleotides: TGTGCCAGCAGCTTAATCCTTGGAGAGACCCAGTACTTC.

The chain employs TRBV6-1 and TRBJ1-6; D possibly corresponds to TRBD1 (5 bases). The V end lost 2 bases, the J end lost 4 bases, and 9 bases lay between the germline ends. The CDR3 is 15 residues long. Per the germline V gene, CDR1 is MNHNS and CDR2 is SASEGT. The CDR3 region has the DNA TGTGCCAGCAGTGAACCGAGGGGTTATAATTCACCCCTCCACTTT. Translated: CASSEPRGYNSPLHF.

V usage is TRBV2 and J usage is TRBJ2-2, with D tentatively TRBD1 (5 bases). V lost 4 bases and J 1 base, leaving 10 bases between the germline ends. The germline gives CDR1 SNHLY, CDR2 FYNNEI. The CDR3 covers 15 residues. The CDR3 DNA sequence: TGTGCCAGCAGTGTTCAGGACATGAACACCGGGGAGCTGTTTTTT. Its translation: CASSVQDMNTGELFF.

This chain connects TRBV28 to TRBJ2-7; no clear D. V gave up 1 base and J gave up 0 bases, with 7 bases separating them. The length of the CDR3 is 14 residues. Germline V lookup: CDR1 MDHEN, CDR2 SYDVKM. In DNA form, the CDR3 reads TGTGCCAGCAGTTTATTGACAAACTCCTACGAGCAGTACTTC. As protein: CASSLLTNSYEQYF.